Listed below are T cell receptor beta chains from one sample, sequenced in a study of shared T cell receptors in the human thymus. The data were produced by immunoSEQ multiplex PCR, yet TCRdb's version contains in-frame clones alone and is incomplete. The sample lists about 730,000 clones; roughly 85% were seen once. This sample was shared with a second study, whose subject was human thymus T cells.

Source material: thymocytes. These TCRs come from a girl under three years old with a congenital heart defect. The CDR3 runs from the conserved cysteine through the conserved F or W. Some rows mark clone size as missing; the rest say once, few, many or name a class of expanded clone.

CDR3 protein,V gene,J gene,clone size
CASSIETVVAPLHF,TRBV19,TRBJ1-6,-
CATSRGQTLTEAFF,TRBV15,TRBJ1-1,-
CASKLAGARTKTDTQYF,TRBV11-2,TRBJ2-3,-
CASGNRGKRRLNTGELFF,TRBV11-1,TRBJ2-2,few
CASSLRGVHGYTF,TRBV27,TRBJ1-2,-
CASSRQSYGYTF,TRBV6-1,TRBJ1-2,-
CASSLDLGLYASGLPGELFF,TRBV11-2,TRBJ2-2,-
CATTSGGLIRTDTQYF,TRBV10-3,TRBJ2-3,-
CASSHYPGTGMETQYF,TRBV4-2,TRBJ2-5,-
CATSKYASGVSTDTQYF,TRBV15,TRBJ2-3,few
CASSLRGDLRTNEKLFF,TRBV7-2,TRBJ1-4,-
CSVEDGRGKVF,TRBV29-1,TRBJ1-2,few
CASSEGFTWTGGLYSNQPQHF,TRBV6-1,TRBJ1-5,-
CASSYSPTRGSYEQYF,TRBV6-5,TRBJ2-7,few
CASSEPKRQGQPTYEQYF,TRBV6-1,TRBJ2-7,-
CASSLDGPTGNEQFF,TRBV7-9,TRBJ2-1,once
CASSLVSGLQPQHF,TRBV7-6,TRBJ1-5,-
CASSLSGQGAHHGYTF,TRBV7-9,TRBJ1-2,-
CASSPTSEDGYNEQFF,TRBV5-1,TRBJ2-1,once
CASSTRTGTNTEAFF,TRBV7-8,TRBJ1-1,-
CASSVGPRESSYEQYF,TRBV9,TRBJ2-7,-
CASSLGLQGGVNTEAFF,TRBV7-9,TRBJ1-1,-
CASSLLADRNYGYTF,TRBV5-6,TRBJ1-2,few
CAIRLAGLGQFF,TRBV10-3,TRBJ2-1,once
CASSLISDQGPGYTF,TRBV11-2,TRBJ1-2,-
CASRETGVGLSEAFF,TRBV6-4,TRBJ1-1,-
CASSLTRSSYNEQFF,TRBV5-6,TRBJ2-1,-
CASSSQGTDRPNEKLFF,TRBV5-6,TRBJ1-4,-
CASIGSSGGGYNEQFF,TRBV19,TRBJ2-1,-
CASSTFIPEGKLFF,TRBV28,TRBJ1-4,-
CASRLGREAQPQHF,TRBV6-1,TRBJ1-5,-
CASGPDYTGTPLQYF,TRBV12-5,TRBJ2-7,-
CAISGDSSNYGYTF,TRBV10-3,TRBJ1-2,-
CASSPPSGESGLNPGSGNTIYF,TRBV5-1,TRBJ1-3,once
CASTPGGGGGTDTQYF,TRBV7-9,TRBJ2-3,few
CASSQTTGGRRSYEQYF,TRBV7-6,TRBJ2-7,-
CASRPTILGGQYF,TRBV2,TRBJ2-7,-
CASSPEQGKVGNTIYF,TRBV18,TRBJ1-3,few
CATARGPLETEAFF,TRBV6-6,TRBJ1-1,-
CASSRRNRNSGGDTQYF,TRBV5-1,TRBJ2-3,-
CASSYKGGRNQPQHF,TRBV6-5,TRBJ1-5,-
CASSQESSGNTIYF,TRBV14,TRBJ1-3,-
CASTTYRRLEGTNEKLFF,TRBV28,TRBJ1-4,-
CASSTRTSGGPDTQYF,TRBV27,TRBJ2-3,-